This TCR beta chain derives from a study of blood T cells in healthy people across ages. Broader study findings: Bulk PBMC profiling left naive and antigen-experienced comparisons inconclusive. Percentage of naive T cells showed a strong correlation with TCR beta diversity.

Primers used in a second PCR of roughly 7 to 11 cycles were a sample-barcoded 5' primer and a J-beta primer mix. MiXCR, applied by TCRdb to the 5' RACE reads, yields one record per CDR3 protein. The sample lists some 1.8 million distinct CDR3 sequences; roughly two fifths were seen once. Comments on this clonotype: The target antigen is unknown.

The V end was cut by 8 bases, the J end by 6 bases, with 16 bases between. There are 13 residues in the CDR3. CDR1 and CDR2 (germline): SEHNR, FQNEAQ (reference sequence). Samples had at least 6 million PBMCs isolated from them. What was sequenced was blood. This TCR was recovered from a human donor in good health. The chain joins TRBV7-9 to TRBJ1-2; tentatively, D is TRBD1 (6 bases). CDR3 nucleotides: TGTGCCAGCGGCTCTACAGGGCTGCATGGCTACACCTTC. Protein sequence: CASGSTGLHGYTF.